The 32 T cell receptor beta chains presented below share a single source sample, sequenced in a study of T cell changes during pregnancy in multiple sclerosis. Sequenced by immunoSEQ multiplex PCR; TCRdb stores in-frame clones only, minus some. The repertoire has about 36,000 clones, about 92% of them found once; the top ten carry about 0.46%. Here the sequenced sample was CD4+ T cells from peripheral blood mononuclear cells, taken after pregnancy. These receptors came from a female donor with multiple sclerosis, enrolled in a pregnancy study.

This CDR3 reads CASSGGLTGNYEQYF. The DNA of the CDR3 is TGTGCCAGCAGCGGAGGGTTGACAGGGAACTACGAGCAGTACTTC. This rearrangement joins TRBV6-1 to TRBJ2-7, with D maybe TRBD1 (7 bases). Germline values: CDR1 MNHNS, CDR2 SASEGT. The CDR3 length is 15 residues. V was cut by 6 bases and J by 3 bases, with 18 bases left in between.

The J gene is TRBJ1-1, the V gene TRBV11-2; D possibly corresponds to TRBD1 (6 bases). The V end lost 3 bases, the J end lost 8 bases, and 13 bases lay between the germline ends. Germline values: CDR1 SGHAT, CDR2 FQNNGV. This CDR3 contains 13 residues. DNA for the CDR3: TGTGCCAGCAGCTTGCGAGGGGGGGCCGAAGCTTTCTTT. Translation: CASSLRGGAEAFF.

As DNA, the CDR3 is TGTGCCAGTAGCAGGGGAGACAGGGGAACAGATACGCAGTATTTT. Its protein is CASSRGDRGTDTQYF. This rearrangement joins TRBV19 to TRBJ2-3; 8 bases agree with TRBD1. V lost 6 bases and J lost 3; bases outside the gene matches: 8. The CDR3 sequence is 15 residues long. Germline V gene data show CDR1 as LNHDA and CDR2 as SQIVND (reference sequence).

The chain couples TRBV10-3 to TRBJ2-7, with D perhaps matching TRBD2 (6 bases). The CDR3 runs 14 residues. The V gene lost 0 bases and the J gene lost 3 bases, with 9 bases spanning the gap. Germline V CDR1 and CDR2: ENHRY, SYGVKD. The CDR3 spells CAISESVTSYEQYF. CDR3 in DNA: TGTGCCATCAGTGAGTCGGTGACTAGCTACGAGCAGTACTTC.

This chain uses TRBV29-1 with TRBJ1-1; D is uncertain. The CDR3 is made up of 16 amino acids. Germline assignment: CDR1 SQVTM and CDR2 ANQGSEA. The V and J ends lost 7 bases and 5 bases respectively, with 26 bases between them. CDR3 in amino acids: CSASPGGGQSRTEAFF. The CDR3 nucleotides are TGCAGCGCCAGCCCGGGCGGCGGGCAATCGCGGACTGAAGCTTTCTTT.

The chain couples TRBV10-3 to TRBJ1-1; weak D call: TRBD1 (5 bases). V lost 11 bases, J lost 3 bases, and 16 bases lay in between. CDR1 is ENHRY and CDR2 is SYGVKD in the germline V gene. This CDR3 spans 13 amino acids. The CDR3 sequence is CAVEGVKDTEAFF. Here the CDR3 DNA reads TGTGCCGTCGAAGGGGTGAAGGACACTGAAGCTTTCTTT.

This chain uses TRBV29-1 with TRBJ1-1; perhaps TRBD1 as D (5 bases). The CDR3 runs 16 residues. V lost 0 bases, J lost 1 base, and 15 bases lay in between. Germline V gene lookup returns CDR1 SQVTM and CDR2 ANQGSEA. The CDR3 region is CSVEDRRGTQNTEAFF. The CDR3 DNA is TGCAGCGTTGAAGATCGGCGGGGGACGCAGAACACTGAAGCTTTCTTT.

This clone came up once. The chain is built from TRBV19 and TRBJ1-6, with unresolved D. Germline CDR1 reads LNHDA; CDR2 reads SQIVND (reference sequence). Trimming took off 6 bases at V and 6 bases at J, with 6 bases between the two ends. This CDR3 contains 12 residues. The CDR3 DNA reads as TGTGCCAGTAGCACTTCTAATTCACCCCTCCACTTT. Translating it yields CASSTSNSPLHF.

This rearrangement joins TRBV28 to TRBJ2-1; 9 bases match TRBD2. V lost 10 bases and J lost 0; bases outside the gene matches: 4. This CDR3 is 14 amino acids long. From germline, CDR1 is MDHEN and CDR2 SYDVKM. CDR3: CATGGRGSYNEQFF. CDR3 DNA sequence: TGTGCCACGGGCGGGAGGGGCTCCTACAATGAGCAGTTCTTC.

The CDR3 coding sequence is TGCAGCGTTGAAGTTGGGTCACTAGCGGGAGTGGGCTACAATGAGCAGTTCTTC. This sequence encodes CSVEVGSLAGVGYNEQFF. This chain joins TRBV29-1 and TRBJ2-1; 11 bases map to TRBD2. The trim removed 1 base at V and 3 bases at J, leaving 11 bases unmatched. CDR3 size: 18 residues. Germline V gives CDR1 SQVTM, CDR2 ANQGSEA.

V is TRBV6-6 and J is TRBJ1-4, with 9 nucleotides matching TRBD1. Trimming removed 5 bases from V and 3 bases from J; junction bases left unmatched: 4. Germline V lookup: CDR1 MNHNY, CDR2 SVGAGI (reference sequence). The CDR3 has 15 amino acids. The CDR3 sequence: CASSLTGGPNEKLFF. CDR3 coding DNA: TGTGCCAGCAGTCTAACAGGGGGCCCTAATGAAAAACTGTTTTTT.

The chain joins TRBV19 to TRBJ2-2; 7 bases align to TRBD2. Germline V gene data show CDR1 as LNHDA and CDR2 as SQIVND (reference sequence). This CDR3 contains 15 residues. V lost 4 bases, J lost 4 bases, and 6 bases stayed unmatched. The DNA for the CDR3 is TGTGCCAGTAGTAACCGGGGAGGGGCCACCGGGGAGCTGTTTTTT. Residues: CASSNRGGATGELFF.

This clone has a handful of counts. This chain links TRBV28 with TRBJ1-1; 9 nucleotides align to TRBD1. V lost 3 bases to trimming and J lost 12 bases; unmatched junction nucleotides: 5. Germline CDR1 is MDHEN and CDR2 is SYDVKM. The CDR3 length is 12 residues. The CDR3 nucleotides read TGTGCCAGCAGTTTGCGGGACAGGGAATCTTTCTTT. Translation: CASSLRDRESFF.

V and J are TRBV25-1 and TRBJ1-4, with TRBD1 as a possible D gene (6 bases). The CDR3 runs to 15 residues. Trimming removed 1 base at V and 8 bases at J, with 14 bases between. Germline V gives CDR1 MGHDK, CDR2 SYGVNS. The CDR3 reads CASSEWAGGREKLFF. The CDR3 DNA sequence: TGTGCCAGCAGTGAATGGGCGGGGGGCCGCGAAAAACTGTTTTTT. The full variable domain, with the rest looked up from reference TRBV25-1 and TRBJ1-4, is EADIYQTPRYLVIGTGKKITLECSQTMGHDKMYWYQQDPGMELHLIHYSYGVNSTEKGDLSSESTVSRIRTEHFPLTLESARPSHTSQYLCASSEWAGGREKLFFGSGTQLSVL.

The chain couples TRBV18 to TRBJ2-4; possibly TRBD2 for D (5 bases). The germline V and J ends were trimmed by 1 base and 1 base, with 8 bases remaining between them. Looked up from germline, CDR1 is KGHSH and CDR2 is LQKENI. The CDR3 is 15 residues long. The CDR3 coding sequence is TGTGCCAGCTCACCACTGGGAGAGGCCAAAAACATTCAGTACTTC. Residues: CASSPLGEAKNIQYF. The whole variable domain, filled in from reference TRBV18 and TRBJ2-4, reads NAGVMQNPRHLVRRRGQEARLRCSPMKGHSHVYWYRQLPEEGLKFMVYLQKENIIDESGMPKERFSAEFPKEGPSILRIQQVVRGDSAAYFCASSPLGEAKNIQYFGAGTRLSVL.

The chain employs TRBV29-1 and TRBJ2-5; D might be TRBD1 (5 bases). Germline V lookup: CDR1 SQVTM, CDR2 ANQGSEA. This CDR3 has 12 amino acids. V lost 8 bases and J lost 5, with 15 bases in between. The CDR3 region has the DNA TGCAGCTCTGGGGCCCGGCGGGAGACCCAGTACTTC. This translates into CSSGARRETQYF. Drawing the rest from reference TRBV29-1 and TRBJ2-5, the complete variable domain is SAVISQKPSRDICQRGTSLTIQCQVDSQVTMMFWYRQQPGQSLTLIATANQGSEATYESGFVIDKFPISRPNLTFSTLTVSNMSPEDSSIYLCSSGARRETQYFGPGTRLLVL.

CDR3 DNA: TGCGCCAGCAGCCAACAACAGACAGATACGCAGTATTTT. Encoded protein: CASSQQQTDTQYF. This chain uses TRBV4-1 with TRBJ2-3; no clear D. This CDR3 spans 13 amino acids. Germline V lookup: CDR1 MGHRA, CDR2 YSYEKL. Trimming left V 2 bases short and J 3 bases short, with 6 bases between.

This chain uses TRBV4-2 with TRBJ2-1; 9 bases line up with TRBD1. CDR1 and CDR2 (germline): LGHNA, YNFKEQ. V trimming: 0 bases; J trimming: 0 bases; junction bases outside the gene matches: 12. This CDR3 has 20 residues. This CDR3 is CASSQDPQDRGRSSYNEQFF. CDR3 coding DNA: TGTGCCAGCAGCCAAGATCCCCAGGACAGGGGCCGGAGCTCCTACAATGAGCAGTTCTTC.

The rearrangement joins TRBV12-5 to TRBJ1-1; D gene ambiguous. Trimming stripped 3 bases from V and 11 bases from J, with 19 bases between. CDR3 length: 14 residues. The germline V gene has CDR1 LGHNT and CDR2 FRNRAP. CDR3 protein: CASGLWPPGFRAFF. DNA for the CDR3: TGTGCTAGTGGTTTATGGCCTCCGGGGTTCAGGGCTTTCTTT.

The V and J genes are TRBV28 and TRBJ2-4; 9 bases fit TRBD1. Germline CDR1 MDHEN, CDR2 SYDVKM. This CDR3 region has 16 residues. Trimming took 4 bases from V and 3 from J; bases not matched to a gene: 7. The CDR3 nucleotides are TGTGCCAGCAGTTACTCGGGACAGGGTGTCAAAAACATTCAGTACTTC. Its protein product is CASSYSGQGVKNIQYF.

In DNA, the CDR3 is TGTGCCAGCAGCCTCAGGACCCGGCCGCCGACAGGGGACACCGGGGAGCTGTTTTTT. Translation gives CASSLRTRPPTGDTGELFF. The rearrangement joins TRBV4-2 to TRBJ2-2, with 8 bases identical to TRBD1. The length of the CDR3 is 19 residues. Germline V gives CDR1 LGHNA, CDR2 YNFKEQ. J gave up 3 bases and V 4 bases, and 16 bases lay outside the gene matches.

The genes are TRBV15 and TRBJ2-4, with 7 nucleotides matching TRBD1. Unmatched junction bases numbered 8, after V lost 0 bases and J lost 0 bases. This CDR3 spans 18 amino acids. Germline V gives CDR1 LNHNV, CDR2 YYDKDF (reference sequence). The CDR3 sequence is CATSRDVGQPLAKNIQYF. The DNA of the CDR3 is TGTGCCACCAGCAGAGACGTGGGACAGCCACTAGCCAAAAACATTCAGTACTTC.

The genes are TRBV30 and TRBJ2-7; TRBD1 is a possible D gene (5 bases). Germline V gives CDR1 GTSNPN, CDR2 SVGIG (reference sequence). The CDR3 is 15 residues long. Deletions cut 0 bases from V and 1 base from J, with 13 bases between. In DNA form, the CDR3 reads TGTGCCTGGAGTGTTAGGTCAGGGATATCCTACGAGCAGTACTTC. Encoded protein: CAWSVRSGISYEQYF.

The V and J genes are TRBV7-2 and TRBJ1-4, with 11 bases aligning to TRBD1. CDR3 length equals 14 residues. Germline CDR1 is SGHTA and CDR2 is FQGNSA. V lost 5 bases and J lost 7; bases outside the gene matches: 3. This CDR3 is CASSTDRGREKLFF. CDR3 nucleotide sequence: TGTGCCAGCAGCACGGACAGGGGGCGTGAAAAACTGTTTTTT.

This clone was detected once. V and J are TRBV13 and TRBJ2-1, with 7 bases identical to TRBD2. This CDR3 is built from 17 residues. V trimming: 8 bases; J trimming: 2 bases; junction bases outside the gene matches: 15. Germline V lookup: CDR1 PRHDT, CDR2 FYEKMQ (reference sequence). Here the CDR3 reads CASWSLLADTPYNEQFF. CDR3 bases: TGTGCCAGCTGGTCGTTGCTAGCGGATACTCCCTACAATGAGCAGTTCTTC.

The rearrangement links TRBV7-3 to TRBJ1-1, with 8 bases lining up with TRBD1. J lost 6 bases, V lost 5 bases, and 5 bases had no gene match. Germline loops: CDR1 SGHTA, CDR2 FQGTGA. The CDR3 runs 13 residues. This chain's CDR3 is CASSLDRGAEAFF. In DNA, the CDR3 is TGTGCCAGCAGCCTTGACAGGGGAGCTGAAGCTTTCTTT.

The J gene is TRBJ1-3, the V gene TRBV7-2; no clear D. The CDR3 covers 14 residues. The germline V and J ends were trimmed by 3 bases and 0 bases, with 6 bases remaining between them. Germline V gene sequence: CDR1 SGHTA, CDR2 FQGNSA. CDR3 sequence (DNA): TGTGCCAGCAGCTTGAGTAGCTCTGGAAACACCATATATTTT. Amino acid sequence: CASSLSSSGNTIYF.

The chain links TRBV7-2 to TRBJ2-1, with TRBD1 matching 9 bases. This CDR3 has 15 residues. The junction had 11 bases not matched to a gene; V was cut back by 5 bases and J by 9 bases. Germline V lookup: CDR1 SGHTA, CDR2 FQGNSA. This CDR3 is CASSGRTGEGTEQFF. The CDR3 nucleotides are TGTGCCAGCAGCGGCAGGACAGGGGAAGGAACTGAGCAGTTCTTC. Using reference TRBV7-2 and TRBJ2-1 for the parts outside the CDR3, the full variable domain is GAGVSQSPSNKVTEKGKDVELRCDPISGHTALYWYRQSLGQGLEFLIYFQGNSAPDKSGLPSDRFSAERTGGSVSTLTIQRTQQEDSAVYLCASSGRTGEGTEQFFGPGTRLTVL.

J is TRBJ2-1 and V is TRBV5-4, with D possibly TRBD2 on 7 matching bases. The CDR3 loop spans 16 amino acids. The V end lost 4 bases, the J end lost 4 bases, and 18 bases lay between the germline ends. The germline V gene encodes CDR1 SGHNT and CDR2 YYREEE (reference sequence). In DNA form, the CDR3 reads TGTGCCAGCAGCCCGTCTGGCGGGGGCGGGTACAATGAGCAGTTCTTC. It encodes CASSPSGGGGYNEQFF.

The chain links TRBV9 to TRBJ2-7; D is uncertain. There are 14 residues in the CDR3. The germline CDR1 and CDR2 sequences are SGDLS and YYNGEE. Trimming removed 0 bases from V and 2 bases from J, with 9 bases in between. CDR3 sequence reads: CASSVDAGTYEQYF. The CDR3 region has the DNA TGTGCCAGCAGCGTAGATGCAGGTACCTACGAGCAGTACTTC.

In DNA, the CDR3 is TGTGCCAGCAGTGACGACAGGCGGCGATCACCCCTCCACTTT. Translation gives CASSDDRRRSPLHF. This chain connects TRBV25-1 to TRBJ1-6; a weak D match, TRBD1 (6 bases). This CDR3 has 14 amino acids. The V gene lost 3 bases and the J gene lost 10 bases, with 13 bases spanning the gap. Per the germline V gene, CDR1 is MGHDK and CDR2 is SYGVNS.

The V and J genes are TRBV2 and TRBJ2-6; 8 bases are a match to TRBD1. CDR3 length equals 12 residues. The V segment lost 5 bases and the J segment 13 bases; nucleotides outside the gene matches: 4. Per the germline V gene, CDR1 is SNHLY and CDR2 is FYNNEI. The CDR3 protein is CASSQGAQVLTF. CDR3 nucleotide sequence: TGTGCCAGCAGTCAGGGGGCGCAAGTCCTGACTTTC.